The TCR beta chain described here comes from a study of blood T cell repertoires in COVID-19. Trimming removed 2 bases at V and 7 bases at J, with 17 bases between. The CDR3 spans 14 residues. Germline-derived CDR1 and CDR2 are SQVTM and ANQGSEA. The table came from immunoSEQ multiplex PCR; TCRdb's copy has only in-frame clones and leaves some out. The data contain some 170,000 clones, roughly nine tenths of them singletons. Participants spanned ages about 18 to 89 years and resided in about two dozen US areas. Clinical histories supplied by participants themselves formed the basis of cohort assignment.

The chain joins TRBV29-1 to TRBJ1-1, with a weak D call TRBD1 (5 bases). The origin of this receptor is a human donor with acute COVID-19. The donor label of this sample is uncertain. Source material: PBMCs or T cells enriched from blood (not recorded which). The CDR3 DNA reads as TGCAGCGTTGAATTACCCTCAGGGATCGGTGAAGCTTTCTTT. It is translated as CSVELPSGIGEAFF.